The clone carrying this T cell receptor (beta chain) was counted a single time. This entry is derived from a study of blood T cell repertoires in COVID-19. The data were produced by immunoSEQ multiplex PCR, yet TCRdb's version contains in-frame clones alone and is incomplete. The sample records about 250,000 clones, about 89% being singletons. Symptom resolution, clearance, or two negative PCRs marked the recovered donors of Cohort 3. The sample taken for sequencing was PBMCs or T cells enriched from blood (not recorded which). This receptor was identified in a woman between 18 and 29 years old who had recovered from COVID-19.

Written as DNA, the CDR3 is TGTGCCAGCTCCCTGACGTGGGCGGGTACTGAAGCTTTCTTT. Translating gives CASSLTWAGTEAFF. The chain joins TRBV28 to TRBJ1-1; D unclear. This CDR3 is 14 amino acids long. The germline CDR1 and CDR2 sequences are MDHEN and SYDVKM. V lost 8 bases and J lost 5, with 18 bases in between.